The T cell receptor (beta chain) under discussion was sequenced for a study of blood T cell repertoires in COVID-19. Study-wide background: Samples came from the United States, Italy and Spain, spanning acute and convalescent COVID-19.

In the source study's methods: By means of reference gene primer amplification, nucleated cell counts were estimated. This table comes from immunoSEQ multiplex PCR, and its TCRdb copy is limited to in-frame clones, with some not included. The V and J calls and the clone size are those of that table, but D and trimming were determined from the DNA. Among some 76,000 clones listed, more than 75% were seen once. The germline V gene encodes CDR1 SEHNR and CDR2 FQNEAQ (reference sequence). This CDR3 region has 12 residues. Trimming pared 7 bases from V and 7 bases from J, leaving 13 bases between. What was sequenced was peripheral blood. This receptor was obtained from a human donor in a cohort sampled during active COVID-19. The chain couples TRBV7-9 to TRBJ1-2; D call uncertain. CDR3 coding DNA: TGTGCCAGCACCATAGAGGCGGGTGGCTACACCTTC. Its translation: CASTIEAGGYTF.